These T cell receptor beta chains were read from a single sample in a study of cytomegalovirus exposure and HLA in healthy donors. The method was immunoSEQ multiplex PCR; TCRdb's version includes in-frame clones alone and lacks a portion of them. The sample includes some 77,000 clones, almost 80% seen only once; the top ten take about 22%. The specimen sequenced was PBMCs. Receptor source: a middle-aged woman in good health and CMV-seropositive. CDR3s include the opening cysteine and the closing phenylalanine or tryptophan. Fields, in order: clone size, V gene, J gene, D gene, CDR3 protein, CDR3 DNA. D genes are given only for firm matches. Some rows have no size entry. The others give once, few or many, or a class for an expanded clone.

.,TRBV2,TRBJ2-2,.,CASSDRGLANTGELFF,TGTGCCAGCAGTGATCGGGGACTTGCGAACACCGGGGAGCTGTTTTTT
.,TRBV18,TRBJ2-2,.,CASSSITPSAGELFF,TGTGCCAGCTCTAGCATCACGCCCAGTGCCGGGGAGCTGTTTTTT
.,TRBV4-1,TRBJ2-7,TRBD1,CASSLSRQGAAQEQYF,TGCGCCAGCAGTCTATCCCGACAGGGGGCGGCTCAAGAGCAGTACTTC
.,TRBV19,TRBJ2-7,TRBD1,CASSEPGQGFYEQYF,TGTGCCAGTAGTGAACCGGGACAGGGTTTCTACGAGCAGTACTTC
once,TRBV7-9,TRBJ1-1,.,CASSSPNRANTEAFF,TGTGCCAGCAGCTCCCCGAACAGGGCGAACACTGAAGCTTTCTTT
.,TRBV15,TRBJ2-5,.,CATSRDSQETQYF,TGTGCCACCAGCAGGGACAGCCAAGAGACCCAGTACTTC
.,TRBV7-2,TRBJ2-1,.,CASSLGGASEQFF,TGTGCCAGCAGCTTAGGGGGAGCATCCGAGCAGTTCTTC
few,TRBV5-1,TRBJ1-1,TRBD1,CASSSGLDRVSTEAFF,TGCGCCAGCAGCTCTGGTCTGGACAGGGTGAGCACTGAAGCTTTCTTT
.,TRBV13,TRBJ1-2,TRBD1,CASSSDRGRDYGYTF,TGTGCCAGCAGCTCCGACAGGGGGCGCGACTATGGCTACACCTTC
.,TRBV5-4,TRBJ2-5,TRBD1,CASSLATGGEETQYF,TGTGCCAGCAGCTTGGCAACAGGGGGCGAAGAGACCCAGTACTTC
.,TRBV30,TRBJ2-3,.,CAWTSLLSLTDTQYF,TGTGCCTGGACTAGTTTACTCTCCTTAACAGATACGCAGTATTTT
.,TRBV15,TRBJ1-2,.,CATSRHSGTLPNYGYTF,TGTGCCACCAGCAGACACTCAGGAACCCTGCCGAACTATGGCTACACCTTC
.,TRBV27,TRBJ2-5,.,CASSSPPGSNETQYF,TGTGCCAGCAGTTCCCCCCCGGGGAGTAACGAGACCCAGTACTTC
.,TRBV30,TRBJ2-1,.,CAWSASGTDERGRKYNEQFF,TGTGCCTGGAGTGCCTCCGGGACAGACGAGCGGGGGCGAAAATACAATGAGCAGTTCTTC
.,TRBV7-3,TRBJ2-2,TRBD1,CASSPGQSNTGELFF,TGTGCCAGCAGCCCGGGACAGTCGAACACCGGGGAGCTGTTTTTT
few,TRBV5-6,TRBJ1-5,.,CASSLLGASNQPQHF,TGTGCCAGCAGCTTGCTGGGGGCGAGCAATCAGCCCCAGCATTTT
few,TRBV28,TRBJ2-3,TRBD1,CASVTGGESTDTQYF,TGTGCCAGCGTGACAGGGGGCGAGAGCACAGATACGCAGTATTTT
.,TRBV5-4,TRBJ2-6,TRBD1,CASSLGAGTGGANVLTF,TGTGCCAGCAGCTTGGGCGCAGGGACAGGTGGGGCCAACGTCCTGACTTTC
.,TRBV27,TRBJ2-1,TRBD2,CASSYRNSGMVYNEQFF,TGTGCCAGCAGTTACCGAAATAGCGGGATGGTTTACAATGAGCAGTTCTTC
.,TRBV18,TRBJ2-7,.,CASSPTGVDEQYF,TGTGCCAGCTCACCGACGGGGGTGGACGAGCAGTACTTC
.,TRBV2,TRBJ1-2,TRBD1,CASTGDRYGYTF,TGTGCCAGCACCGGGGACAGATATGGCTACACCTTC
.,TRBV19,TRBJ2-7,TRBD1,CASSLSGGGYEQYF,TGTGCCAGTAGTCTCTCAGGGGGCGGTTACGAGCAGTACTTC
once,TRBV29-1,TRBJ2-1,.,CGSDSSYNEQFF,TGCGGCTCAGACTCGAGCTACAATGAGCAGTTCTTC
.,TRBV6-6,TRBJ2-7,TRBD2,CASSPTSGYEQYF,TGTGCCAGCAGCCCAACTAGCGGCTACGAGCAGTACTTC
.,TRBV5-1,TRBJ1-3,TRBD1,CASSADRVSGNTIYF,TGCGCCAGCAGCGCGGACAGGGTCTCTGGAAACACCATATATTTT
.,TRBV6-4,TRBJ2-3,.,CASSEDETGTDTQYF,TGTGCCAGCAGTGAAGACGAGACGGGAACAGATACGCAGTATTTT
.,TRBV4-1,TRBJ2-3,TRBD2,CASSHQTSGGVPQYF,TGCGCCAGCAGCCACCAGACTAGCGGGGGGGTCCCGCAGTATTTT
few,TRBV29-1,TRBJ1-3,.,CSVWEGSGNTIYF,TGCAGCGTTTGGGAGGGATCTGGAAACACCATATATTTT
.,TRBV29-1,TRBJ2-7,TRBD1,CSVGPGGYEQYF,TGCAGCGTCGGGCCAGGGGGCTACGAGCAGTACTTC
few,TRBV18,TRBJ1-2,TRBD1,CASSPAGTGGSDYGYTF,TGTGCCAGCTCACCAGCGGGGACAGGGGGCTCGGACTATGGCTACACCTTC
once,TRBV5-1,TRBJ2-7,TRBD2,CASSLGSSGSQQYF,TGCGCCAGCAGCTTGGGGTCTAGCGGGAGCCAGCAGTACTTC
.,TRBV2,TRBJ1-5,TRBD1,CASSGSTGGIGNQPQHF,TGTGCCAGCAGTGGCAGCACAGGGGGAATTGGGAATCAGCCCCAGCATTTT
.,TRBV6-5,TRBJ2-4,TRBD1,CASSSRDRVYIQYF,TGTGCCAGCAGTTCCCGGGACAGGGTATACATTCAGTACTTC
.,TRBV2,TRBJ1-4,.,CASRTGSTANEKLFF,TGTGCCAGCAGAACAGGGAGTACGGCTAATGAAAAACTGTTTTTT
.,TRBV30,TRBJ1-1,.,CAWSDPGEGVTEAFF,TGTGCCTGGAGTGACCCCGGGGAGGGGGTCACTGAAGCTTTCTTT
.,TRBV5-1,TRBJ2-4,.,CASSLGGEEGIQYF,TGCGCCAGCAGCTTGGGAGGGGAGGAAGGCATTCAGTACTTC
.,TRBV5-1,TRBJ2-2,.,CASSPTRSVDGGELFF,TGCGCCAGCAGTCCCACCCGTAGCGTGGACGGCGGGGAGCTGTTTTTT
.,TRBV5-1,TRBJ2-5,TRBD1,CASSPGDRHQETQYF,TGCGCCAGCAGCCCTGGGGACAGGCACCAAGAGACCCAGTACTTC
.,TRBV19,TRBJ1-4,.,CASSISGDSKKLFF,TGTGCCAGTAGTATATCAGGGGATTCTAAAAAACTGTTTTTT
.,TRBV30,TRBJ2-1,.,CAWGDFYNEQFF,TGTGCCTGGGGGGACTTCTACAATGAGCAGTTCTTC
.,TRBV4-1,TRBJ1-2,TRBD1,CASSQDRGLYGYTF,TGCGCCAGCAGCCAGGACAGGGGGCTTTATGGCTACACCTTC
few,TRBV27,TRBJ1-1,.,CASRTHYVNTEAFF,TGTGCCAGCAGAACACACTATGTGAACACTGAAGCTTTCTTT
once,TRBV19,TRBJ2-7,TRBD2,CASSIGTSGYEQYF,TGTGCCAGTAGTATAGGGACTAGCGGCTACGAGCAGTACTTC
.,TRBV5-6,TRBJ2-1,TRBD1,CASSLISGTANNEQFF,TGTGCCAGCAGCTTAATTTCCGGGACAGCAAACAATGAGCAGTTCTTC
.,TRBV6-5,TRBJ1-5,.,CASRKQAGNQPQHF,TGTGCCAGCAGGAAACAGGCGGGGAATCAGCCCCAGCATTTT
few,TRBV18,TRBJ1-5,TRBD1,CASSPAGQGQPQHF,TGTGCCAGCTCACCTGCGGGACAGGGCCAGCCCCAGCATTTT
.,TRBV6-5,TRBJ1-1,.,CASREYRDDTEAFF,TGTGCCAGCAGGGAATACAGGGACGACACTGAAGCTTTCTTT
.,TRBV2,TRBJ1-5,TRBD1,CASTAGGLGNQPQHF,TGTGCCAGCACCGCAGGGGGTTTAGGCAATCAGCCCCAGCATTTT
.,TRBV6-5,TRBJ1-1,TRBD1,CASSRRTGRNTEAFF,TGTGCCAGCAGTCGCAGGACAGGGAGAAACACTGAAGCTTTCTTT